These T cell receptor beta chains were read from a single sample in a study of blood T cell repertoires in COVID-19. Data came from immunoSEQ multiplex PCR; TCRdb stores just in-frame clones and leaves some out. The sample gives 150,000 to 200,000 clones, approximately 90% of which show up once; 2.1% is in the top ten. The specimen sequenced was peripheral blood. Receptor source: a man in his 70s with active or convalescent COVID-19. The CDR3 runs from the conserved cysteine through the conserved F or W. A D gene is named only where the DNA matches it firmly. Rows give clone size only sometimes, using once, few, many, or a class for an expanded clone.

16,NA,TRBJ1-3,NA,TRBV6-2/TRBV6-3,TGTGCCAGCAGTTACGTGGCCAACATCCGAGGAAACACCATATATTTT,CASSYVANIRGNTIYF
17,NA,TRBJ2-3,NA,TRBV10-2,TGCGCCAGCAGTGACCGACGGGGGAGCACTAGCACAGATACGCAGTATTTT,CASSDRRGSTSTDTQYF
12,NA,TRBJ1-2,once,TRBV11-2,TGTGCCAGCAGCCCATTTAACTATGGCTACACCTTC,CASSPFNYGYTF
14,NA,TRBJ2-7,NA,TRBV7-8,TGTGCCAGCAGCAGTAACTTACGGGGCTACGAGCAGTACTTC,CASSSNLRGYEQYF
14,TRBD1,TRBJ2-7,few,TRBV7-8,TGTGCCAGCAACAGACCGGGACAGGGAGACGAGCAGTACTTC,CASNRPGQGDEQYF
14,TRBD2,TRBJ2-7,NA,TRBV27,TGTGCCAGCAGTTTAGGACTAGCGGCCCTGGAGCAGTACTTC,CASSLGLAALEQYF
15,TRBD2,TRBJ2-2,NA,TRBV27,TGTGCCAGCAGCAGGACTAGCGGGGTTATCGGGGAGCTGTTTTTT,CASSRTSGVIGELFF
15,NA,TRBJ1-6,NA,TRBV3-1/TRBV3-2,TGTGCCAGCAGCCAAGATGGCGGGGGATTCTCACCCCTCCACTTT,CASSQDGGGFSPLHF
15,NA,TRBJ2-4,NA,TRBV21-1,TGTGCCAGCAGCCCAACAGGGGCAGACAAAAACATTCAGTACTTC,CASSPTGADKNIQYF
14,TRBD1,TRBJ1-6,NA,TRBV18,TGTGCCAGCTCACCGGACAGGGGTAATTCACCCCTCCACTTT,CASSPDRGNSPLHF
14,NA,TRBJ1-6,NA,TRBV9,TGTGCCAGCAGCGTAGGGAGGGCCCCGGGTCCCCTCCACTTT,CASSVGRAPGPLHF
17,TRBD1,TRBJ2-5,NA,TRBV27,TGTGCCAGCAGTCCGCGTTTGGGACAGAAAGACCAAGAGACCCAGTACTTC,CASSPRLGQKDQETQYF
15,NA,TRBJ1-2,NA,TRBV5-1,TGCGCCAGCAGCCCCTATGCGGGGAATTACTATGGCTACACCTTC,CASSPYAGNYYGYTF
13,TRBD1,TRBJ2-1,NA,TRBV19,TGTGCCAGTAGTACGAGTCGAGGGGGCGAGCAGTTCTTC,CASSTSRGGEQFF
16,TRBD2,TRBJ2-5,NA,TRBV7-2,TGTGCCAGCAGCTTAGTTCGGCTAGCGGGGGTGGAGACCCAGTACTTC,CASSLVRLAGVETQYF
15,NA,TRBJ2-6,NA,TRBV3-1/TRBV3-2,TGTGCCAGCAGACAAGGGGGAGCTGGGGCCAACGTCCTGACTTTC,CASRQGGAGANVLTF
12,NA,TRBJ1-4,NA,TRBV5-5,TGTGCCAGCAGCTTGGTTCAGGGTAAACTGTTTTTT,CASSLVQGKLFF
11,NA,TRBJ2-3,NA,TRBV6-5,TGTGCCAGCAGTTCACTGGATACGCAGTATTTT,CASSSLDTQYF
16,TRBD2,TRBJ2-5,NA,TRBV6-2/TRBV6-3,TGTGCCAGCAGTTTACTAGCGGGAGGTAACCAAGAGACCCAGTACTTC,CASSLLAGGNQETQYF
15,NA,TRBJ1-2,NA,TRBV11-2,TGTGCCAGCAGCTCATCCATCACAGTTAACTATGGCTACACCTTC,CASSSSITVNYGYTF
15,NA,TRBJ2-1,NA,TRBV7-9,TGTGCCAGCATCCCAAATCGGGGTTTATACAATGAGCAGTTCTTC,CASIPNRGLYNEQFF
16,TRBD2,TRBJ2-1,NA,TRBV9,TGTGCCAGCAGCCCCCGACTAGCGGGAGGGACCGATGAGCAGTTCTTC,CASSPRLAGGTDEQFF
13,TRBD1,TRBJ1-2,NA,TRBV7-9,TGTGCCAGCAGCCCGGGACAGTATTATGGCTACACCTTC,CASSPGQYYGYTF
16,NA,TRBJ1-2,NA,TRBV19,TGTGCCAGTAGTCGTGTTGTGCCGGGGATGCACTATGGCTACACCTTC,CASSRVVPGMHYGYTF
14,TRBD2,TRBJ2-1,once,TRBV7-2,TGTGCCAGCGCGACTCCTAGCGGACTTACGAAGCAGTTCTTC,CASATPSGLTKQFF
19,TRBD2,TRBJ2-1,NA,TRBV28,TGTGCCAGCACTGAACTTGGGACTAGCGGGGGGCGGTCCTACAATGAGCAGTTCTTC,CASTELGTSGGRSYNEQFF